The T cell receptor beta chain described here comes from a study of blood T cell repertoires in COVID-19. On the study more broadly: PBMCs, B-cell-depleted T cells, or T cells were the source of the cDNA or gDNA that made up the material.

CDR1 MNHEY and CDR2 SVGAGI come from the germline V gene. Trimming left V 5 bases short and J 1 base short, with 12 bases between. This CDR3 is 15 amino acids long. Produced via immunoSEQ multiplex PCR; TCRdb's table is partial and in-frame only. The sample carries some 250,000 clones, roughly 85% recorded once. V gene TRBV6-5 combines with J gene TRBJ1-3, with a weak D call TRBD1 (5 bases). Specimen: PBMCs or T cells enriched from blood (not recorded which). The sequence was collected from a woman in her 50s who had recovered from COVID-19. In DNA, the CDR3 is TGTGCCAGCAGTCCCCCAGGGTGGTCTGGAAACACCATATATTTT. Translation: CASSPPGWSGNTIYF.